This TCR beta chain was recovered during a study of technical replicates of blood from a few donors. V gave up 4 bases and J gave up 3 bases; unmatched junction bases: 14. Per germline, CDR1 MGHDK and CDR2 SYGVNS. The CDR3 totals 17 residues. Libraries were prepared by immunoSEQ multiplex PCR; TCRdb keeps only in-frame clonotypes and omits some of them. The sample holds about 56,000 clones; 90% to 95% are singletons and the top ten take just over 3%. The TCR originated in a human donor in good health. Some clones in this sample may be carry-over from other donors' samples. The sample taken for sequencing was PBMCs. This chain uses TRBV25-1 with TRBJ2-7; 8 positions agree with TRBD2. The CDR3 here is CASSVGGGGPLFYEQYF. The CDR3 DNA reads as TGTGCCAGCAGTGTTGGGGGCGGGGGGCCATTATTCTACGAGCAGTACTTC.